One sample yielded the 15 T cell receptor beta chains listed below, sequenced in a study of blood T cell repertoires in COVID-19 (dated by TCRdb to the early 2020s). Libraries were prepared through the immunoSEQ multiplex PCR assay. Entries here come from immuneACCESS through TCRdb and include only in-frame sequences with V and J called. Some clones fail to appear in such tables; in the studies checked, an unresolved V gene covers under half of the shortfall, and the cause of the remainder is unknown. The sample table records more than 150,000 clones; 70% to 85% of these occur just once. The ten largest account for approximately 7.1% of the sample. Sequencing was carried out using peripheral blood. These receptors were obtained from a human donor in a cohort sampled during active COVID-19.

V gene TRBV29-1 combines with J gene TRBJ1-2; D is unclear. Germline V CDR1 and CDR2: SQVTM, ANQGSEA. This CDR3 contains 9 residues. Deletions cut 2 bases from V and 8 bases from J, with 3 bases between. CDR3 nucleotides: TGCAGCGTTGAACAGGGCTACACCTTC. The encoded protein is CSVEQGYTF.

The chain combines TRBV10-2 with TRBJ1-2; 7 bases agree with TRBD1. Germline V gene sequence: CDR1 WSHSY, CDR2 SAAADI. Trimming at V came to 0 bases and at J to 2 bases, leaving 0 bases not matched to a gene. The CDR3 runs to 14 residues. This chain's CDR3 is CASSESGGNYGYTF. The CDR3 coding sequence is TGCGCCAGCAGTGAGTCAGGGGGCAACTATGGCTACACCTTC.

About this clone itself: A read error may explain this, as a much larger clone is one base away. This sample also contains other DNA sequences that code for the same CDR3. The J gene is TRBJ1-2, the V gene TRBV6-5; maybe TRBD1 (5 bases). There are 12 residues in the CDR3. Germline CDR1 and CDR2: MNHEY and SVGAGI. The V and J ends lost 6 bases and 4 bases respectively, with 9 bases between them. The CDR3 DNA reads TGTGCCAGCAGGCAGGGTCGCTATGGCTACACCTTC. As protein: CASRQGRYGYTF.

The CDR3 spells CASSLNRDTEAFF. CDR3 nucleotide sequence: TGTGCCAGCAGCCTCAACAGGGACACTGAAGCTTTCTTT. The chain combines TRBV6-5 with TRBJ1-1; a possible D gene is TRBD1 (6 bases). CDR3 size: 13 residues. Germline CDR1 is MNHEY and CDR2 is SVGAGI. Between the trimmed V and J ends, which lost 6 bases and 3 bases, there was a span of 11 bases.

This chain uses TRBV11-2 with TRBJ1-1; D gene ambiguous. The CDR3 sequence is 13 residues long. From germline, CDR1 is SGHAT and CDR2 FQNNGV. The germline V and J ends were trimmed by 3 bases and 2 bases, with 7 bases remaining between them. DNA for the CDR3: TGTGCCAGCAGCTTTTCCGGTAACACTGAAGCTTTCTTT. It translates to CASSFSGNTEAFF.

The genes are TRBV7-2 and TRBJ2-5; D is perhaps TRBD1 (5 bases). V was trimmed by 1 base and J by 1 base, leaving 13 bases between them. The CDR3 covers 16 residues. CDR1 and CDR2 (germline): SGHTA, FQGNSA. The CDR3 nucleotides are TGTGCCAGCAGCTTAGTCTGGGCGACAGTCCAAGAGACCCAGTACTTC. Translation: CASSLVWATVQETQYF.

This clone was seen at least ten times. This rearrangement joins TRBV29-1 to TRBJ2-7; D not resolved. V was trimmed by 5 bases and J by 0 bases, leaving 14 bases between them. From germline, CDR1 is SQVTM and CDR2 ANQGSEA. This CDR3 comprises 14 residues. The CDR3 loop reads CSVLESLSSYEQYF. The CDR3 DNA reads TGCAGCGTTTTGGAGTCCCTGAGCTCCTACGAGCAGTACTTC.

This clone turned up a few times. This chain joins TRBV4-1 and TRBJ1-1; tentative D call: TRBD1 (6 bases). V lost 4 bases, J lost 2 bases, and 14 bases lay in between. Germline V gene sequence: CDR1 MGHRA, CDR2 YSYEKL. The CDR3 loop spans 15 amino acids. The CDR3 DNA is TGCGCCAGCAGCCGAACGACAGGCGCAAACACTGAAGCTTTCTTT. Protein product: CASSRTTGANTEAFF.

The V call is TRBV4-1, the J call TRBJ2-7; 9 bases align to TRBD1. CDR3 length: 16 residues. The V gene end was trimmed by 4 bases and the J gene end by 3 bases; junction bases not matched to a gene: 10. CDR1 is MGHRA and CDR2 is YSYEKL in the germline V gene. The CDR3 region is CASSPQDRGRSYEQYF. The CDR3 DNA follows: TGCGCCAGCAGCCCGCAGGACAGGGGACGGAGCTACGAGCAGTACTTC.

The genes are TRBV29-1 and TRBJ1-2, with a weak D call TRBD1 (6 bases). The CDR3 has 14 amino acids. Germline CDR1 is SQVTM and CDR2 is ANQGSEA. The ends were cut back, 0 bases at V and 7 bases at J, with 15 bases in the middle. This CDR3 is CSVEERRVGGGYTF. The CDR3 nucleotides are TGCAGCGTTGAAGAGCGGCGGGTAGGGGGTGGCTACACCTTC.

This chain links TRBV19 with TRBJ1-2, with a tentative D call TRBD1 (6 bases). The CDR3 contains 15 residues. Trimming cost V 5 bases and J 5 bases, with 18 bases left between them. CDR1 and CDR2 from the germline V gene are LNHDA and SQIVND (reference sequence). The CDR3 bases are TGTGCCAGTAGTGGGGCCACCGACAGGCGGTATGGCTACACCTTC. Protein: CASSGATDRRYGYTF.

The chain links TRBV5-1 to TRBJ1-1; D is possibly TRBD1 (6 bases). Deletions cut 2 bases from V and 0 bases from J, with 14 bases between. The CDR3 sequence is 16 residues long. The germline CDR1 and CDR2 sequences are SGHRS and YFSETQ. Here the CDR3 DNA reads TGCGCCAGCAGCTTAAGACCGGGACAATTGAACACTGAAGCTTTCTTT. This translates into CASSLRPGQLNTEAFF.

The chain uses TRBV11-2 and TRBJ1-5, with D hard to call. The CDR3 runs 15 residues. From germline, CDR1 is SGHAT and CDR2 FQNNGV. Trimming removed 0 bases from V and 9 bases from J, with 15 bases in between. CDR3 residues: CASSLDSLRGLPQHF. CDR3 sequence (DNA): TGTGCCAGCAGCTTAGACTCCCTCAGAGGGCTGCCCCAGCATTTT.

The V call is TRBV6-5, the J call TRBJ1-3; 9 bases map to TRBD1. This CDR3 comprises 13 residues. With V trimmed by 10 bases and J by 4 bases, 5 bases remained unmatched. Germline V CDR1 and CDR2: MNHEY, SVGAGI. Written as DNA, the CDR3 is TGTGCCATCGGACAGGGGAACGGAAACACCATATATTTT. Its protein is CAIGQGNGNTIYF.

The table lists this clone with a few counts. The chain employs TRBV7-2 and TRBJ1-1; TRBD1 matches 10 bases. Germline V CDR1 and CDR2: SGHTA, FQGNSA. The J segment lost 5 bases and the V segment lost 3 bases, leaving 12 bases of the junction unmatched. This CDR3 has 17 amino acids. The CDR3 sequence is CASSFDRGWGQGTEAFF. DNA of the CDR3: TGTGCCAGCAGCTTCGACAGGGGTTGGGGACAGGGGACTGAAGCTTTCTTT.